These 30 T cell receptor beta chains share one sample of origin, sequenced in a study of T cell repertoires in cytomegalovirus infection. No antigens are known for them. TCRdb analysed the reads with MiXCR anew, one entry per CDR3 protein. The table shows 680,000 or so distinct CDR3 sequences, with roughly 30% occurring only once. The sequenced sample was cultured PBMCs, obtained from culture after CMV antigen stimulation. The receptors here all came from a human donor in good health (CMV status not recorded). Some clones in this sample may be carry-over from other donors' samples.

The chain carries TRBV6-1 and TRBJ1-1; D might be TRBD1 (6 bases). V lost 5 bases and J lost 1, with 14 bases in between. The CDR3 loop spans 15 amino acids. Germline V lookup: CDR1 MNHNS, CDR2 SASEGT. In DNA, the CDR3 is TGTGCCAGCAGTCCAAGGGGGTACAGGAACACTGAAGCTTTCTTT. Protein product: CASSPRGYRNTEAFF.

V usage is TRBV7-9 and J usage is TRBJ1-2; 9 bases map to TRBD1. The CDR3 is 14 residues long. Unmatched junction bases numbered 3, after V lost 4 bases and J lost 3 bases. Germline CDR1 is SEHNR and CDR2 is FQNEAQ (reference sequence). The CDR3 coding sequence is TGTGCCAGCAGCTCGGGACAGGGCTACTATGGCTACACCTTC. This sequence encodes CASSSGQGYYGYTF.

The chain joins TRBV7-9 to TRBJ2-5; D gene unclear. V lost 5 bases and J 5 bases, leaving 15 bases between the germline ends. There are 14 residues in the CDR3. CDR1 is SEHNR and CDR2 is FQNEAQ in the germline V gene (reference sequence). CDR3 protein: CASSPNSMRETQYF. CDR3 sequence (DNA): TGTGCCAGCAGCCCTAACAGTATGCGGGAGACCCAGTACTTC.

V and J are TRBV5-4 and TRBJ2-1; 14 nucleotides line up with TRBD2. V trimming: 4 bases; J trimming: 9 bases; junction bases outside the gene matches: 9. CDR3 length equals 16 residues. CDR1 and CDR2 (germline): SGHNT, YYREEE (reference sequence). The CDR3 DNA follows: TGTGCCAGCAGCACGGGACTAGCGGGAGCCTCTCCTGAGCAGTTCTTC. This codes for CASSTGLAGASPEQFF.

This clonotype was seen only a few times. The V and J genes are TRBV5-4 and TRBJ1-2, with 9 positions matching TRBD1. Germline lookup yields CDR1 SGHNT and CDR2 YYREEE (reference sequence). The CDR3 spans 15 residues. V trimming: 1 base; J trimming: 4 bases; junction bases outside the gene matches: 5. CDR3 coding DNA: TGTGCCAGCAGCTTGAACAGGGGGCAGGTCTATGGCTACACCTTC. Translation gives CASSLNRGQVYGYTF.

The V call is TRBV6-6, the J call TRBJ1-5; TRBD1 is a possible D gene (6 bases). Germline assignment: CDR1 MNHNY and CDR2 SVGAGI (reference sequence). V was shortened by 6 bases and J by 1 base, with 16 bases between the two germline ends. The CDR3 is made up of 16 amino acids. The CDR3 spells CASSRRRGMSNQPQHF. CDR3 nucleotide sequence: TGTGCCAGCAGCCGGCGCAGGGGAATGAGCAATCAGCCCCAGCATTTT.

This clonotype was seen at least ten times. The V call is TRBV7-2, the J call TRBJ2-5; no clear D. Trimming removed 1 base at V and 7 bases at J, with 10 bases between. The CDR3 length is 13 residues. In germline, CDR1 is SGHTA, CDR2 FQGNSA. CDR3 nucleotide sequence: TGTGCCAGCAGCTTAGAAGGGTCGGGGACCCAGTACTTC. Amino acid sequence: CASSLEGSGTQYF.

This clonotype was recorded once. This chain uses TRBV7-2 with TRBJ2-1; a possible D gene is TRBD2 (6 bases). The V gene lost 6 bases and the J gene lost 3 bases, with 15 bases spanning the gap. Germline assignment: CDR1 SGHTA and CDR2 FQGNSA. This CDR3 has 15 residues. In DNA form, the CDR3 reads TGTGCCAGCAGTTGGGGCGGGGTACTCTACAATGAGCAGTTCTTC. Translated, it gives CASSWGGVLYNEQFF.

V usage is TRBV7-2 and J usage is TRBJ2-7; D is undetermined. The CDR3 sequence is 15 residues long. Germline CDR1 and CDR2: SGHTA and FQGNSA. Deletions cut 1 base from V and 4 bases from J, with 14 bases between. The CDR3 nucleotides are TGTGCCAGCAGCTTAGTGGGGTTTCTGGGTTACGAGCAGTACTTC. Encoded protein: CASSLVGFLGYEQYF.

V is TRBV7-8 and J is TRBJ2-7, with D uncertain. Looked up from germline, CDR1 is SGHVS and CDR2 is FQNEAQ. V lost 6 bases and J lost 1, with 16 bases in between. The CDR3 consists of 15 residues. CDR3 region: CASRPGAALSYEQYF. DNA of the CDR3: TGTGCCAGCAGGCCGGGTGCGGCCTTGTCCTACGAGCAGTACTTC.

This clonotype was seen repeatedly, ten times or more. The chain couples TRBV4-1 to TRBJ2-1; tentatively, D is TRBD1 or TRBD2 (6 bases each). Trimming removed 1 base from V and 0 bases from J, with 13 bases in between. Germline assignment: CDR1 MGHRA and CDR2 YSYEKL. The CDR3 loop spans 17 amino acids. CDR3 sequence (DNA): TGCGCCAGCAGCCAAGTCCTACGGGGGCCCTCCTACAATGAGCAGTTCTTC. The encoded protein is CASSQVLRGPSYNEQFF.

This clonotype was picked up a small number of times. This chain connects TRBV4-2 to TRBJ2-3; TRBD2 might be the D (7 bases). V lost 0 bases and J lost 0, with 10 bases in between. The CDR3 covers 16 residues. CDR1 is LGHNA and CDR2 is YNFKEQ in the germline V gene. CDR3 protein: CASSQEAGASTDTQYF. The CDR3 DNA is TGTGCCAGCAGCCAAGAGGCGGGGGCTAGCACAGATACGCAGTATTTT.

The table lists this clonotype with many counts. This rearrangement joins TRBV7-2 to TRBJ2-1; D possibly corresponds to TRBD1 (5 bases). With 5 bases removed from V and 8 bases from J, the gap between germline ends came to 13 bases. In germline, CDR1 is SGHTA, CDR2 FQGNSA. CDR3 length: 13 amino acids. The CDR3 is CASSLGRVYEQFF. The CDR3, as DNA: TGTGCCAGCAGCCTCGGCAGGGTGTATGAGCAGTTCTTC.

This chain links TRBV6-5 with TRBJ2-2; weak D call: TRBD2 (5 bases). Germline CDR1 is MNHEY and CDR2 is SVGAGI. Deletions cut 5 bases from V and 1 base from J, with 8 bases between. The CDR3 has 14 residues. Here the CDR3 DNA reads TGTGCCAGCAGTCAAAGCGGGAACACCGGGGAGCTGTTTTTT. Protein: CASSQSGNTGELFF.

This clonotype was observed a single time. CDR3 in amino acids: CASSLGRSGANVLTF. CDR3 in DNA: TGTGCCAGCAGCTTGGGGCGCTCTGGGGCCAACGTCCTGACTTTC. The chain carries TRBV7-6 and TRBJ2-6; TRBD1 is a possible D gene (5 bases). The CDR3 contains 15 residues. The V and J ends lost 3 bases and 0 bases respectively, with 6 bases between them. Germline V gene lookup returns CDR1 SGHVS and CDR2 FNYEAQ. Full variable domain (rest looked up from reference TRBV7-6 and TRBJ2-6): GAGVSQSPRYKVTKRGQDVALRCDPISGHVSLYWYRQALGQGPEFLTYFNYEAQQDKSGLPNDRFSAERPEGSISTLTIQRTEQRDSAMYRCASSLGRSGANVLTFGAGSRLTVL.

CDR3 coding DNA: TGTGCCGGCGGAGAGAGGACAGGGACCTACACTGAAGCTTTCTTT. It encodes CAGGERTGTYTEAFF. The V call is TRBV6-1, the J call TRBJ1-1, with 8 bases fitting TRBD1. The germline CDR1 and CDR2 sequences are MNHNS and SASEGT. V lost 11 bases, J lost 3 bases, and 14 bases stayed unmatched. This CDR3 contains 15 residues.

V gene TRBV4-2 combines with J gene TRBJ1-4; no definite D call. V shed 2 bases and J shed 3 bases, with 10 bases lying between them. CDR1 and CDR2 from the germline V gene are LGHNA and YNFKEQ. CDR3 length equals 15 residues. In nucleotides, the CDR3 is TGTGCCAGCAGCCAATCGGGCCAGGCTAATGAAAAACTGTTTTTT. Translated: CASSQSGQANEKLFF.

This clonotype was seen a handful of times. This sequence joins TRBV2 and TRBJ2-5; D perhaps matches TRBD1 (5 bases). V lost 10 bases, J lost 8 bases, and 17 bases lay in between. Germline assignment: CDR1 SNHLY and CDR2 FYNNEI. The CDR3 totals 12 residues. The CDR3 loop is CAMEGTGSTQYF. The CDR3 bases are TGTGCCATGGAAGGTACAGGAAGCACCCAGTACTTC. Combining the CDR3 with reference TRBV2 and TRBJ2-5 gives the whole variable domain EPEVTQTPSHQVTQMGQEVILRCVPISNHLYFYWYRQILGQKVEFLVSFYNNEISEKSEIFDDQFSVERPDGSNFTLKIRSTKLEDSAMYFCAMEGTGSTQYFGPGTRLLVL.

The chain has TRBV6-2 or TRBV6-3 and TRBJ1-5; TRBD1 might be the D (6 bases). Germline CDR1 is MNHEY and CDR2 is SVGEGT. V lost 5 bases, J lost 0 bases, and 11 bases lay in between. The CDR3 is 15 residues long. Here the CDR3 reads CASSHGTSSNQPQHF. In DNA, the CDR3 is TGTGCCAGCAGTCACGGGACATCTAGCAATCAGCCCCAGCATTTT.

The CDR3 region is CASATGSYWRGETQYF. The CDR3 coding sequence is TGTGCTTCCGCCACCGGGTCCTACTGGCGGGGAGAGACCCAGTACTTC. The chain uses TRBV12-5 and TRBJ2-5; D is perhaps TRBD2 (6 bases). The CDR3 has 16 amino acids. V lost 11 bases and J lost 4, with 26 bases in between. From germline, CDR1 is LGHNT and CDR2 FRNRAP.

This clonotype showed up many times. The CDR3 bases are TGTGCCAGCAGCTTACGGCGGGGGGGAGATACGCAGTATTTT. The encoded protein is CASSLRRGGDTQYF. The gene calls are TRBV11-2 and TRBJ2-3, with TRBD2 matching over 9 bases. This CDR3 comprises 14 residues. CDR1 and CDR2 from the germline V gene are SGHAT and FQNNGV. Losses at the gene ends were 2 bases for V and 5 bases for J; bases not matched to a gene: 2.

The chain links TRBV6-1 to TRBJ2-3; TRBD1 is a possible D gene (7 bases). There are 18 residues in the CDR3. The germline CDR1 and CDR2 sequences are MNHNS and SASEGT. Deletions cut 7 bases from V and 2 bases from J, with 25 bases between. CDR3 residues: CASNGGIQNRGLTDTQYF. DNA of the CDR3: TGTGCCAGCAACGGCGGGATACAAAACAGGGGCCTCACAGATACGCAGTATTTT.

This clonotype was observed at least ten times. The J gene is TRBJ2-7, the V gene TRBV7-8; no clear D. The CDR3 runs to 15 residues. Germline loops: CDR1 SGHVS, CDR2 FQNEAQ. V was pared by 2 bases and J by 3 bases, with 14 bases between. The CDR3 nucleotides are TGTGCCAGCAGCTTACAGGCGCCGCTGCACTACGAGCAGTACTTC. This codes for CASSLQAPLHYEQYF.

This clonotype showed up just a few times. The chain combines TRBV6-1 with TRBJ2-7, with D tentatively TRBD1 or TRBD2 (5 bases each). Germline V gene sequence: CDR1 MNHNS, CDR2 SASEGT. V lost 9 bases, J lost 5 bases, and 20 bases lay in between. This CDR3 region has 14 residues. CDR3 sequence (DNA): TGTGCCAGTCACGAAACGGGAACGGGACACGAGCAGTACTTC. Amino acids: CASHETGTGHEQYF.

This chain links TRBV4-2 with TRBJ1-2, with 7 bases fitting TRBD1. The V gene's germline CDR1 is LGHNA and CDR2 YNFKEQ. CDR3 length: 15 residues. V was pared by 2 bases and J by 1 base, with 4 bases of the junction left unmatched. The CDR3 coding sequence is TGTGCCAGCAGCCAAACCGACAGGGTTAACTATGGCTACACCTTC. Amino acid sequence: CASSQTDRVNYGYTF.

This clonotype was seen a handful of times. The CDR3 DNA follows: TGCAGCGTTGGGGGGACAGATTTTGAAGCTTTCTTT. It specifies CSVGGTDFEAFF. The chain uses TRBV29-1 and TRBJ1-1; 7 nucleotides agree with TRBD1. In germline, CDR1 is SQVTM, CDR2 ANQGSEA. This CDR3 is 12 amino acids long. V lost 4 bases and J lost 7; bases outside the gene matches: 6.

The V gene is TRBV7-9, the J gene TRBJ1-1; maybe TRBD1 (6 bases). The CDR3 is 17 residues long. CDR1 and CDR2 (germline): SEHNR, FQNEAQ (reference sequence). Trimming took off 5 bases at V and 0 bases at J, with 19 bases between the two ends. The CDR3 nucleotides are TGTGCCAGCAGCCACTTAGGGGGAACAGGCATGAACACTGAAGCTTTCTTT. It is translated as CASSHLGGTGMNTEAFF.

This clonotype showed up just a few times. V and J are TRBV7-8 and TRBJ2-1; weak D call: TRBD2 (5 bases). The CDR3 spans 12 residues. Between the trimmed V and J ends, which lost 5 bases and 6 bases, there was a span of 8 bases. The germline V gene has CDR1 SGHVS and CDR2 FQNEAQ. DNA of the CDR3: TGTGCCAGCAGCGGACTCCCCAATGAGCAGTTCTTC. It translates to CASSGLPNEQFF.

The chain employs TRBV19 and TRBJ2-1; TRBD1 matches at 8 bases. Germline V CDR1 and CDR2: LNHDA, SQIVND (reference sequence). The CDR3 totals 15 residues. V lost 1 base to trimming and J lost 7 bases; unmatched junction nucleotides: 6. DNA of the CDR3: TGTGCCAGTAGTATAGGCGTCGACAGGGGAAATGAGCAGTTCTTC. It yields the protein CASSIGVDRGNEQFF.

The chain recombines TRBV10-3 with TRBJ1-1; D unresolved. The V end was cut by 2 bases, the J end by 2 bases, with 15 bases between. The V gene's germline CDR1 is ENHRY and CDR2 SYGVKD. The CDR3 has 16 residues. In nucleotides, the CDR3 is TGTGCCATCAGTGAGCCGGTCGATTCAGGAAACACTGAAGCTTTCTTT. Protein: CAISEPVDSGNTEAFF.